This TCR beta chain was sequenced in a study of TIL therapy for anti-PD-1-resistant metastatic lung cancer. Time point of the sample: pre-treatment sample, taken before nivolumab and TIL therapy. Study observations and caveats: Infused TIL clonotypes partially replaced the baseline blood repertoire, then decayed over months.

The libraries were made with immunoSEQ v3. Sequencing depth was 1.9 million or so read pairs for survey level, roughly 4.5-6.5 million for deep. Clones were sequenced by immunoSEQ multiplex PCR, and TCRdb holds only the in-frame ones, with some missing. This sample yields 50,000 to 70,000 clones, of which around four fifths are seen a single time; roughly 3% belongs to the top ten. In regard to this clone: The antigen is not known.

V was trimmed by 1 base and J by 1 base, leaving 7 bases between them. Germline CDR1 and CDR2: SGHVS and FQNEAQ. CDR3 length: 14 amino acids. The TCR sequence derives from a person between 30 and 79 years old with non-small cell lung cancer. The rearrangement uses TRBV7-8 and TRBJ2-5; D is unresolved. This sample comprised blood, obtained at baseline. The CDR3 nucleotides read TGTGCCAGCAGCTTAGGGAACTCCCAAGAGACCCAGTACTTC. Residues: CASSLGNSQETQYF.